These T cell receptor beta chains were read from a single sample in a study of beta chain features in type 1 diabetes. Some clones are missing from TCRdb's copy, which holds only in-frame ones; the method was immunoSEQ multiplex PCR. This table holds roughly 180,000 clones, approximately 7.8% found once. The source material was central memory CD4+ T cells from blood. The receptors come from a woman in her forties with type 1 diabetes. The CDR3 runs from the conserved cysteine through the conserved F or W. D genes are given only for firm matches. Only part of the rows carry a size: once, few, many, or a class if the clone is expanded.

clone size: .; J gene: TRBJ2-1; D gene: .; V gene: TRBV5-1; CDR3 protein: CASSLDWGENNEQFF; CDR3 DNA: TGCGCCAGCAGCTTGGATTGGGGGGAGAACAATGAGCAGTTCTTC
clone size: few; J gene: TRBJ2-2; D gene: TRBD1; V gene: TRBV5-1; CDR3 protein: CASSRGQERTGELFF; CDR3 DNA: TGCGCCAGCAGCCGGGGACAGGAACGGACCGGGGAGCTGTTTTTT
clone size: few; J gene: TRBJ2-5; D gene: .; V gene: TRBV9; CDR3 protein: CASSAQGSQETQYF; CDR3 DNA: TGTGCCAGCAGCGCCCAGGGTTCACAAGAGACCCAGTACTTC
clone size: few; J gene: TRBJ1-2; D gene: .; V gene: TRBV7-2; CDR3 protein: CASSLKSRGGYTF; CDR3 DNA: TGTGCCAGCAGCTTAAAGAGCCGGGGTGGCTACACCTTC
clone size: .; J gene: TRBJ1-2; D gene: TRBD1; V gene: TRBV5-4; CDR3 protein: CASSDKRQGDGGYTF; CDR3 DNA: TGTGCCAGCAGCGATAAACGACAGGGGGATGGTGGCTACACCTTC
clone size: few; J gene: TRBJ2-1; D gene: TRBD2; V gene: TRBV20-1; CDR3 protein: CSAGLAGQQFF; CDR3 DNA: TGCAGTGCTGGACTAGCGGGCCAGCAGTTCTTC
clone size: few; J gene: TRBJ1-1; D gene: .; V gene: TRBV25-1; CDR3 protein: CASSPGGVLNTEAFF; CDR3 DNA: TGTGCCAGCAGCCCCGGGGGGGTCCTGAACACTGAAGCTTTCTTT
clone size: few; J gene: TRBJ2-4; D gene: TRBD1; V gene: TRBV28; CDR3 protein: CASSRQGENIQYF; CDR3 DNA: TGTGCCAGCAGCCGACAGGGAGAAAACATTCAGTACTTC
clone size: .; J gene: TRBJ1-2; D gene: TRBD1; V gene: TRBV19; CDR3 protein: CASRRTGEVGYTF; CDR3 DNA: TGTGCCAGTAGAAGGACAGGGGAGGTCGGCTACACCTTC
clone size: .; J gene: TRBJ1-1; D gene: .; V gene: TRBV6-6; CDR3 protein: CASSHPPRGTEAFF; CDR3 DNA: TGTGCCAGCAGTCACCCCCCACGAGGCACTGAAGCTTTCTTT
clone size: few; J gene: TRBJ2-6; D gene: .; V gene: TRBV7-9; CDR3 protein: CASSLGHSGANVLTF; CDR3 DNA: TGTGCCAGCAGCTTGGGGCATTCTGGGGCCAACGTCCTGACTTTC
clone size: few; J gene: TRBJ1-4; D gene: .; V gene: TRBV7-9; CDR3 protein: CASSLRGLEEKLFF; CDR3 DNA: TGTGCCAGCAGCTTGAGGGGACTAGAGGAAAAACTGTTTTTT
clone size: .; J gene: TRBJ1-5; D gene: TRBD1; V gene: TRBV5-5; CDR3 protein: CASSFGTEVGSQHF; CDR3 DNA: TGTGCCAGCAGCTTCGGGACAGAGGTAGGGTCCCAGCATTTT
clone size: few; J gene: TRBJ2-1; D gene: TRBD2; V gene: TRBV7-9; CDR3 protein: CASSLGTSGSNDEQFF; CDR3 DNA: TGTGCCAGCAGCCTTGGGACTAGCGGGAGTAACGATGAGCAGTTCTTC
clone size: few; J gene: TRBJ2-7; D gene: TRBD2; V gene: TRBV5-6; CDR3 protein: CASSPITGGLHEQYF; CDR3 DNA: TGTGCCAGCAGCCCGATTACGGGAGGACTCCACGAGCAGTACTTC
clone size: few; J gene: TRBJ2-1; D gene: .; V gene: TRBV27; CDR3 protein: CASSLGRNYNEQFF; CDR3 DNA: TGTGCCAGCAGTTTGGGCAGAAATTACAATGAGCAGTTCTTC
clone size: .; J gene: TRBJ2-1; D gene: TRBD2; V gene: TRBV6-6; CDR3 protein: CASDGTSGRNEQFF; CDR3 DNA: TGTGCCTCCGACGGGACTAGCGGGAGAAATGAGCAGTTCTTC